The 14 T cell receptor beta chains reported below all come from one sample, sequenced in a study of T cells in Graves' hyperthyroidism and ophthalmopathy. Researchers amplified the TCR beta CDR3 regions from RNA transcripts. The HTBI primer set drove a first-round RT-PCR of the TCR CDR3. TCRdb recomputed calls from the multiplex PCR reads with MiXCR, one row per CDR3 protein. This table holds about 160,000 distinct CDR3 sequences, over 8% found once. Sequenced material: blood. The receptors were sampled from a woman between 18 and 30 years old with Graves' hyperthyroidism that later progressed to Graves' ophthalmopathy.

This clonotype was recorded many times. This chain links TRBV9 with TRBJ1-1; 12 nucleotides align to TRBD1. V shed 3 bases and J 5 bases; nucleotides not matched to a gene: 2. CDR1 SGDLS and CDR2 YYNGEE come from the germline V gene. CDR3 length equals 14 residues. The CDR3 bases are TGTGCCAGCAGCGAGGGACAGGGGGCTACTGAAGCTTTCTTT. It codes for CASSEGQGATEAFF.

The table lists this clonotype with many counts. The rearrangement joins TRBV12-3 or TRBV12-4 to TRBJ2-7; possible D gene TRBD2, 5 bases. Trimming removed 1 base from V and 6 bases from J, with 13 bases in between. CDR3 size: 14 residues. The CDR3 sequence is CASSLVEGMGEQYF. CDR3 sequence (DNA): TGTGCCAGCAGTTTAGTTGAGGGTATGGGCGAGCAGTACTTC.

At least ten counts were recorded for this clonotype. This chain uses TRBV20-1 with TRBJ1-2; D remains unclear. CDR1 is DFQATT, CDR2 SNEGSKA, per germline (reference sequence). This CDR3 has 10 amino acids. V was trimmed by 6 bases and J by 7 bases, leaving 9 bases between them. The CDR3 DNA follows: TGCAGTGCCCGGACGGTTGGCTACACCTTC. It yields the protein CSARTVGYTF.

Ten or more counts support this clonotype. J is TRBJ2-2 and V is TRBV12-3 or TRBV12-4; D gene unclear. The CDR3 sequence is 15 residues long. Trimming pared 4 bases from V and 0 bases from J, leaving 9 bases between. CDR3 in DNA: TGTGCCAGCAGTTGGGCCGGTCCGAACACCGGGGAGCTGTTTTTT. Translated, it gives CASSWAGPNTGELFF.

This clonotype has at least ten counts. The chain employs TRBV7-8 and TRBJ2-4; D may be TRBD1 or TRBD2 (5 bases each). The CDR3 spans 17 residues. The germline V gene encodes CDR1 SGHVS and CDR2 FQNEAQ. Trimming took 2 bases from V and 6 from J, leaving 20 bases between them. CDR3 loop: CASSLRSAGASGNIQYF. CDR3 DNA: TGTGCCAGCAGCTTAAGGTCCGCCGGGGCCTCGGGAAACATTCAGTACTTC.

This clonotype was observed many times. V and J are TRBV13 and TRBJ2-7; either TRBD1 or TRBD2 may fit D (5 bases each). Germline V lookup: CDR1 PRHDT, CDR2 FYEKMQ (reference sequence). Between the trimmed V and J ends, which lost 2 bases and 0 bases, there was a span of 14 bases. The CDR3 is 16 amino acids. CDR3 DNA sequence: TGTGCCAGCAGCTTAACCCGTTGGGGGAGCTCCTACGAGCAGTACTTC. It codes for CASSLTRWGSSYEQYF.

This clonotype showed up many times. The chain has TRBV2 and TRBJ1-1; the D is unclear. The V end lost 7 bases, the J end lost 1 base, and 10 bases lay between the germline ends. Germline V CDR1 and CDR2: SNHLY, FYNNEI. This CDR3 is built from 13 residues. The CDR3 region has the DNA TGTGCCAGCAAGAGGGTCGGGAACACTGAAGCTTTCTTT. This translates into CASKRVGNTEAFF.

There are many counts of this clonotype. This chain links TRBV7-9 with TRBJ2-5, with 7 nucleotides matching TRBD2. The CDR3 sequence is 17 residues long. Germline V gene lookup returns CDR1 SEHNR and CDR2 FQNEAQ (reference sequence). Trimming at V came to 5 bases and at J to 0 bases, leaving 12 bases not matched to a gene. CDR3 loop: CASSLLPGRDYQETQYF. DNA for the CDR3: TGTGCCAGCAGCCTACTACCGGGGAGGGACTACCAAGAGACCCAGTACTTC.

This clonotype was seen only a few times. V is TRBV4-1 and J is TRBJ2-1; D ambiguous. CDR1 and CDR2 (germline): MGHRA, YSYEKL. V lost 1 base to trimming and J lost 5 bases, with 6 bases between them. The CDR3 is 13 residues long. CDR3 coding DNA: TGCGCCAGCAGCCAAGTTGAGGACAATGAGCAGTTCTTC. It encodes CASSQVEDNEQFF.

The sample holds many counts of this clonotype. The V gene is TRBV11-3, the J gene TRBJ1-5, with D possibly matching TRBD1 (6 bases). The CDR3 has 16 amino acids. CDR1 and CDR2 from the germline V gene are SGHNT and YENEEA. Deletions cut 0 bases from V and 6 bases from J, with 15 bases between. The CDR3, as DNA: TGTGCCAGCAGCTTAGATTGGCAGGGGAGGTGTCAGCCCCAGCATTTT. Translated, it gives CASSLDWQGRCQPQHF.

This clonotype was counted ten times or more. The rearrangement joins TRBV18 to TRBJ2-5, with D perhaps being TRBD1 or TRBD2 (6 bases each). The germline CDR1 and CDR2 sequences are KGHSH and LQKENI. V was cut by 3 bases and J by 2 bases, with 19 bases left in between. This CDR3 contains 17 residues. Here the CDR3 DNA reads TGTGCCAGCTCACCGAACCCGCGAGGGGGGCGTCAAGAGACCCAGTACTTC. It codes for CASSPNPRGGRQETQYF.

This clonotype was seen many times. The chain carries TRBV28 and TRBJ1-5; D possibly corresponds to TRBD1 (5 bases). Germline V gives CDR1 MDHEN, CDR2 SYDVKM. The CDR3 sequence is 18 residues long. Trimming pared 3 bases from V and 2 bases from J, leaving 20 bases between. CDR3 DNA: TGTGCCAGCAGTTTCTCCCCCACTAATACCAGGGGCAATCAGCCCCAGCATTTT. Translating it yields CASSFSPTNTRGNQPQHF. Full variable domain (missing parts from reference TRBV28 and TRBJ1-5): DVKVTQSSRYLVKRTGEKVFLECVQDMDHENMFWYRQDPGLGLRLIYFSYDVKMKEKGDIPEGYSVSREKKERFSLILESASTNQTSMYLCASSFSPTNTRGNQPQHFGDGTRLSIL.

A word on this clonotype: This may be a read error: a much more frequent sequence differs by one nucleotide. The genes are TRBV7-9 and TRBJ1-1; tentative D call: TRBD1 (5 bases). Germline loops: CDR1 SEHNR, CDR2 FQNEAQ (reference sequence). The CDR3 runs to 16 residues. The CDR3 DNA follows: TGTGCCAGCAGCTTAGGTCTGGGGTATACAGGCTCTGAAGCTCTCTTT. It encodes CASSLGLGYTGSEALF.

This clonotype has ten or more counts. The chain couples TRBV7-2 to TRBJ2-5; D unclear. Germline V CDR1 and CDR2: SGHTA, FQGNSA. The CDR3 has 13 amino acids. The V end lost 0 bases, the J end lost 3 bases, and 5 bases lay between the germline ends. For the CDR3, the DNA is TGTGCCAGCAGCTTAGCGCCGAAAGAGACCCAGTACTTC. Translation gives CASSLAPKETQYF. Based on the CDR3 plus reference TRBV7-2 and TRBJ2-5, the full variable domain is GAGVSQSPSNKVTEKGKDVELRCDPISGHTALYWYRQSLGQGLEFLIYFQGNSAPDKSGLPSDRFSAERTGGSVSTLTIQRTQQEDSAVYLCASSLAPKETQYFGPGTRLLVL.